Listed below are T cell receptor beta chains from one sample, sequenced in a study of cytomegalovirus exposure and HLA in healthy donors. Only in-frame clones appear in the TCRdb table, and some are missing; sequencing was by immunoSEQ multiplex PCR. Of under 170,000 clones detected, roughly 78% appear once; the ten largest clones hold around 6.5%. What was sequenced was PBMCs. The source of these receptors is a man aged 45-65 years in good health and CMV-seropositive. Each CDR3 is given with its conserved first and last residue. A D gene is named only where the DNA matches it firmly. Clone size, where shown, is once, few, many, or a class for clones that have expanded.

length: 11; D: -; V: TRBV6-6; J: TRBJ2-1; size: -; DNA: TGTGCCAGCAGTTACTACAAAGAGCAGTTCTTC; CDR3: CASSYYKEQFF
length: 15; D: -; V: TRBV5-1; J: TRBJ1-1; size: -; DNA: TGCGCCAGCAGCCTGGACCGGCTGGGGGGCACTGAAGCTTTCTTT; CDR3: CASSLDRLGGTEAFF
length: 15; D: -; V: TRBV4-2; J: TRBJ2-7; size: -; DNA: TGTGCCAGCAGCCTAAGCTCCCGCAGGGGAGGGGAGCAGTACTTC; CDR3: CASSLSSRRGGEQYF
length: 16; D: TRBD2; V: TRBV5-4; J: TRBJ2-1; size: -; DNA: TGTGCCAGCAGCCCGACTAGCGGCAGCTCCTACAATGAGCAGTTCTTC; CDR3: CASSPTSGSSYNEQFF
length: 16; D: TRBD2; V: TRBV2; J: TRBJ2-3; size: -; DNA: TGTGCCAGCAGTCCAGGACTAGCGGGAGGGCGGGGTACGCAGTATTTT; CDR3: CASSPGLAGGRGTQYF
length: 13; D: -; V: TRBV6-5; J: TRBJ1-1; size: -; DNA: TGTGCCAGCAGTTATTACGGGGGCACTGAAGCTTTCTTT; CDR3: CASSYYGGTEAFF
length: 14; D: -; V: TRBV5-4; J: TRBJ2-1; size: few; DNA: TGTGCCAGCAGCTTGTTGCTAGCGCGGAATGAGCAGTTCTTC; CDR3: CASSLLLARNEQFF
length: 12; D: -; V: TRBV27; J: TRBJ1-2; size: -; DNA: TGTGCCAGCGGGAGGGCCCTTTATGGCTACACCTTC; CDR3: CASGRALYGYTF
length: 16; D: TRBD1; V: TRBV7-2; J: TRBJ1-1; size: once; DNA: TGTGCCAGCAGCTTATGGGCCCGGGACAGGAACACTGAAGCTTTCTTT; CDR3: CASSLWARDRNTEAFF
length: 13; D: -; V: TRBV2; J: TRBJ1-4; size: -; DNA: TGTGCCAGCAGGGTTGAGGCCTCGGAAAAACTGTTTTTT; CDR3: CASRVEASEKLFF
length: 16; D: -; V: TRBV19; J: TRBJ2-7; size: -; DNA: TGTGCCAGTAGTATAGGTTCCAGGGGTGGATTGGTCGAGCAGTACTTC; CDR3: CASSIGSRGGLVEQYF
length: 14; D: TRBD2; V: TRBV27; J: TRBJ2-7; size: -; DNA: TGTGCCAGCAGTATCGGACTAGCGGGATACGAGCAGTACTTC; CDR3: CASSIGLAGYEQYF
length: 16; D: TRBD1; V: TRBV13; J: TRBJ2-7; size: -; DNA: TGTGCCAGCAGCCCTAAGGACGGGACAGGGACCTACGAGCAGTACTTC; CDR3: CASSPKDGTGTYEQYF
length: 15; D: -; V: TRBV7-9; J: TRBJ1-5; size: -; DNA: TGTGCCAGCAGCTTAGCGGTCGGGGTAGGACAGCCCCAGCATTTT; CDR3: CASSLAVGVGQPQHF
length: 13; D: -; V: TRBV28; J: TRBJ1-4; size: -; DNA: TGTGCCAGCAGTTTCCAGCAGGAGGGGAAACTGTTTTTT; CDR3: CASSFQQEGKLFF
length: 13; D: -; V: TRBV18; J: TRBJ2-7; size: -; DNA: TGTGCCAGCTCACCGCCGGGGTCCTACGAGCAGTACTTC; CDR3: CASSPPGSYEQYF
length: 15; D: -; V: TRBV7-9; J: TRBJ2-3; size: -; DNA: TGTGCCAGCAGCTTAGGGACGGGAGTAGAGGATACGCAGTATTTT; CDR3: CASSLGTGVEDTQYF
length: 14; D: TRBD2; V: TRBV28; J: TRBJ2-1; size: -; DNA: TGTGCCAGCGCTCTAGCGGTCAACTACAATGAGCAGTTCTTC; CDR3: CASALAVNYNEQFF
length: 13; D: -; V: TRBV10-3; J: TRBJ2-7; size: -; DNA: TGTGCCATCAAGTTTGGGGACACCTACGAGCAGTACTTC; CDR3: CAIKFGDTYEQYF
length: 15; D: TRBD1; V: TRBV18; J: TRBJ1-1; size: -; DNA: TGTGCCAGCTCTCCTTGGACAGGGAAACTCGCTGAAGCTTTCTTT; CDR3: CASSPWTGKLAEAFF
length: 14; D: TRBD2; V: TRBV5-1; J: TRBJ2-4; size: -; DNA: TGCGCCAGCAGACCCACGGTGGGACTAGCTTTTCCGTACTTC; CDR3: CASRPTVGLAFPYF
length: 15; D: TRBD1; V: TRBV5-1; J: TRBJ2-1; size: -; DNA: TGCGCCAGCAGCTTGGAGGGACAGGGAGGGTATGAGCAGTTCTTC; CDR3: CASSLEGQGGYEQFF
length: 18; D: -; V: TRBV6-4; J: TRBJ2-6; size: -; DNA: TGTGCCAGCAGTGACTCTACGGACAGTAGCTCTGGGGCCAACGTCCTGACTTTC; CDR3: CASSDSTDSSSGANVLTF